This note documents a single TCR beta chain sequence. The antigen it recognizes is unknown. Base qualities are missing; no much larger clone stands one base away. Reading the germline V gene gives CDR1 SNHLY and CDR2 FYNNEI. The CDR3 contains 18 residues, cysteine and phenylalanine counted. This entry keeps only the CDR3 DNA: 54 bases, framed from base 1. V is clipped by 3 bases and J by 7 bases, and the sequence between their germline boundaries is 24 bases long. Whole blood was collected in K2EDTA tubes by collaborating institutions according to the institutions' own protocols. For TCRbeta analysis, collaborators shipped samples as frozen whole blood, isolated PBMCs, or DNA extracted from either of those sample types. The immunoSEQ Assay, a bias-controlled multiplex PCR, was used to amplify TCRbeta CDR3 regions from genomic DNA. In the paper's pipeline: Nucleated cell counts per sample were estimated from amplification of reference gene primers within the assay. Sequence reads were collapsed and filtered to measure the absolute abundance of every unique TCRbeta CDR3 rearrangement. For each sample, productive Simpson clonality was calculated by taking the square root of Simpson's diversity index across productive rearrangements. TCRdb stores this immuneACCESS table with in-frame sequences only. Part of the clones is absent; in the studies checked, under half of the shortfall reflects unresolved V genes, and no reason is known for the rest. That table is the source of V, J and clone size, and D and trimming were worked out from the DNA. This sample is represented by about 110,000 clones; roughly 87% of them were singletons. In total, the top ten clones hold 4.8% of the sample.

The sample is drawn from a study of blood T cell repertoires in COVID-19 (dated by TCRdb to the early 2020s). About the full investigation: Collaborator samples came from the United States, Italy and Spain and covered acute and convalescent phases of COVID-19. The prospective study material was composed of cDNA or gDNA derived from T cells, B-cell-depleted T cells, or PBMCs. The dataset comprised deeply sampled blood TCRbeta repertoires from subjects exposed to, actively infected with, or recovered from COVID-19. A freely available public database, intended as a resource for researchers studying the immune response to SARS-CoV-2, is where the repertoires were released. Samples came from the ongoing ImmuneRACE study (first 160 participants) plus 1,254 subjects from 6 global collaborators. Nearly every sample came with metadata listing a de-identified subject ID, COVID-19 status, age in years and sex. Where available, HLA class I and class II types were obtained from metadata supplied by the sample provider rather than from assay-based typing.

The paper as a whole reports these results and caveats: Clinical and demographic metadata were provided uncurated, with the amount varying by source and participant.

The sequencing input was peripheral blood. The chain links TRBV2 with TRBJ1-4, with a tentative D gene TRBD1 over 5 matching bases. The sequence was obtained from a human donor in a cohort sampled during active COVID-19. The DNA sequence is as follows: TGTGCCAGCAGTGATTTACGGCAGGGCCCGCCTCTGGGTGAAAAACTGTTTTTT. Translated, this gives CASSDLRQGPPLGEKLFF.